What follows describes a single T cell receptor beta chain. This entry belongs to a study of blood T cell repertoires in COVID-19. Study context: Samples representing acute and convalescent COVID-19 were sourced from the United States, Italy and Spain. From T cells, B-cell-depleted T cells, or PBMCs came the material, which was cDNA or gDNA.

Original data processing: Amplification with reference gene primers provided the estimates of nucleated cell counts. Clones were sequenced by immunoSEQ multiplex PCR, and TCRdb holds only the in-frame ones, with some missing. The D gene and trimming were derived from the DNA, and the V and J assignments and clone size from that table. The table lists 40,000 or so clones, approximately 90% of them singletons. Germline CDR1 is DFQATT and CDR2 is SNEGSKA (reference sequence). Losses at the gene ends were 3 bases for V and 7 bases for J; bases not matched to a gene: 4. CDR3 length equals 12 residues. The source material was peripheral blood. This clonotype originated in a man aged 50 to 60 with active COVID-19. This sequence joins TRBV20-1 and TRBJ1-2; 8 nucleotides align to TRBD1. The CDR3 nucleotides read TGCAGTGCTAGTTCAGGGGGCCCTGGCTACACCTTC. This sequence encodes CSASSGGPGYTF.